This is a list of T cell receptor beta chains from one sample in a study of vaccination effects on CD4 cells after COVID-19. TCRdb's table, derived via immunoSEQ multiplex PCR, lists solely in-frame clones and lacks some. This table holds tens of thousands of clones, roughly 80% found once. Antigen specificity for these receptors is unknown. This specimen consisted of CD4+ T cells from PBMCs cultured with SARS-CoV-2 spike peptides, obtained after COVID-19 vaccination. The origin of the receptors is a human donor who received a COVID-19 vaccine. Some clones in this sample may be carry-over from other donors' samples. CDR3s include the opening cysteine and the closing phenylalanine or tryptophan. Fields, in order: J gene, D gene, clone size, V gene, CDR3 DNA, CDR3 protein. D genes are given only for firm matches. Expanded clones get a size class; other rows say once, few or many, or leave the size out.

J: TRBJ1-1
D: TRBD1
size: -
V: TRBV18
DNA: TGTGCCAGCTCACCGGGGACAGACCGGAACACTGAAGCTTTCTTT
CDR3: CASSPGTDRNTEAFF

J: TRBJ1-5
D: TRBD1
size: -
V: TRBV23-1
DNA: TGCGCCAGCAGTCAATCGGAGAAGGTGTTAGGGGGCGGTCAGCCCCAGCATTTT
CDR3: CASSQSEKVLGGGQPQHF

J: TRBJ2-5
D: TRBD2
size: -
V: TRBV18
DNA: TGTGCCAGCTCACCCAGCGGGGGGGCGTCGGCAGAGACCCAGTACTTC
CDR3: CASSPSGGASAETQYF

J: TRBJ1-1
D: -
size: -
V: TRBV10-2
DNA: TGCGCCAGCAGTGTAGGGCTGGGGACTGAAGCTTTCTTT
CDR3: CASSVGLGTEAFF

J: TRBJ1-2
D: -
size: few
V: TRBV27
DNA: TGTGCCAGCAGTTCCAATAGGCTCGGACATGGCTACACCTTC
CDR3: CASSSNRLGHGYTF

J: TRBJ1-1
D: -
size: -
V: TRBV4-1
DNA: TGCGCCAGCAGCCAAGCAAATGTGAGACTTGAAGCTTTCTTT
CDR3: CASSQANVRLEAFF

J: TRBJ2-5
D: TRBD2
size: once
V: TRBV7-3
DNA: TGTGCCAGCAGCTTTGGGCGGGAGGAAGAGACCCAGTACTTC
CDR3: CASSFGREEETQYF

J: TRBJ2-3
D: TRBD2
size: once
V: TRBV6-2/TRBV6-3
DNA: TGTGCCAGCAGTTTAGCGGGGGGGCGTGGAGATACGCAGTATTTT
CDR3: CASSLAGGRGDTQYF

J: TRBJ2-4
D: TRBD2
size: once
V: TRBV2
DNA: TGTGCCAGCATTAGCGGGACGGGCGGAAAAAACATTCAGTACTTC
CDR3: CASISGTGGKNIQYF

J: TRBJ1-4
D: -
size: -
V: TRBV7-2
DNA: TGTGCCAGCAGCAGAACGGGAAATGAAAAACTGTTTTTT
CDR3: CASSRTGNEKLFF

J: TRBJ1-2
D: -
size: medium-sized
V: TRBV2
DNA: TGTGCCAGCAGGGGGACAAGCATATTCTATGGCTACACCTTC
CDR3: CASRGTSIFYGYTF

J: TRBJ1-3
D: -
size: -
V: TRBV6-5
DNA: TGTGCCAGCAGGACCTTTGGAAACACCATATATTTT
CDR3: CASRTFGNTIYF

J: TRBJ2-3
D: -
size: -
V: TRBV6-5
DNA: TGTGCCAGCAGTTACTCTAGACCAGATACGCAGTATTTT
CDR3: CASSYSRPDTQYF

J: TRBJ1-3
D: -
size: -
V: TRBV7-2
DNA: TGTGCCAGCAGCTTTGACAGCGCCCGAGGAAACACCATATATTTT
CDR3: CASSFDSARGNTIYF

J: TRBJ2-3
D: -
size: once
V: TRBV10-2
DNA: TGCGCCAGCACTTCACTGGGGGATACGCAGTATTTT
CDR3: CASTSLGDTQYF

J: TRBJ1-2
D: -
size: -
V: TRBV10-3
DNA: TGTGCCATCAGAACCGGGTCTTCTATCCTCTATGGCTACACCTTC
CDR3: CAIRTGSSILYGYTF

J: TRBJ2-3
D: -
size: -
V: TRBV15
DNA: TGTGCCACCAGCAATTATCCAGATACGCAGTATTTT
CDR3: CATSNYPDTQYF

J: TRBJ2-2
D: -
size: -
V: TRBV6-2/TRBV6-3
DNA: TGTGCCAGCAGTTACTCGAGGAACACCGGGGAGCTGTTTTTT
CDR3: CASSYSRNTGELFF

J: TRBJ2-1
D: -
size: -
V: TRBV6-4
DNA: TGTGCCAGCAGCCGTGAGACCTACAATGAGCAGTTCTTC
CDR3: CASSRETYNEQFF